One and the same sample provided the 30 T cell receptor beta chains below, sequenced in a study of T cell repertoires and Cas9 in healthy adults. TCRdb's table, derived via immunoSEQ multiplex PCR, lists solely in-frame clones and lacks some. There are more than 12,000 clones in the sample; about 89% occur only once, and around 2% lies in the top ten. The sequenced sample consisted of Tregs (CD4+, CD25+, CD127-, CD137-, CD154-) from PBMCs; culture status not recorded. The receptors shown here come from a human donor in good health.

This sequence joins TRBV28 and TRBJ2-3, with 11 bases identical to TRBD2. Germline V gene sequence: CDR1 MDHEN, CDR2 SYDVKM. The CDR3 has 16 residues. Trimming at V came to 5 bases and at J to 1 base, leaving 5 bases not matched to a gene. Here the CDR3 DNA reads TGTGCCAGCAGTGAACCACTAGCGGGGGGCACAGATACGCAGTATTTT. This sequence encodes CASSEPLAGGTDTQYF. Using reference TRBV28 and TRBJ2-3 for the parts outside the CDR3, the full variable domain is DVKVTQSSRYLVKRTGEKVFLECVQDMDHENMFWYRQDPGLGLRLIYFSYDVKMKEKGDIPEGYSVSREKKERFSLILESASTNQTSMYLCASSEPLAGGTDTQYFGPGTRLTVL.

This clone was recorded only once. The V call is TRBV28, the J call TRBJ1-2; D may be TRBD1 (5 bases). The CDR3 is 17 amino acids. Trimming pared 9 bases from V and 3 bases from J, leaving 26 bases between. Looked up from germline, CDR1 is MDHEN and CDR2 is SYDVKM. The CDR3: CASRTGTVLDWHYGYTF. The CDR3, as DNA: TGTGCCAGTAGAACAGGAACAGTATTGGACTGGCACTATGGCTACACCTTC.

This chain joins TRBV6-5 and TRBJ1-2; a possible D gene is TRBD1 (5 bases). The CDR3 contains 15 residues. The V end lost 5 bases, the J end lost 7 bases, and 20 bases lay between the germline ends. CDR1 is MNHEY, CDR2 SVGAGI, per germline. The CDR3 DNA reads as TGTGCCAGCAGTAAAAGAGTACGGGACCGGGCTGGCTACACCTTC. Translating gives CASSKRVRDRAGYTF.

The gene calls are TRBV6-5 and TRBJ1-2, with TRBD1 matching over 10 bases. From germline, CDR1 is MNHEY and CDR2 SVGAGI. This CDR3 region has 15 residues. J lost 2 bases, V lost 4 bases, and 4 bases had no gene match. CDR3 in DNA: TGTGCCAGCAGTTTGGAGACAGGGGGCAACTATGGCTACACCTTC. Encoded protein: CASSLETGGNYGYTF.

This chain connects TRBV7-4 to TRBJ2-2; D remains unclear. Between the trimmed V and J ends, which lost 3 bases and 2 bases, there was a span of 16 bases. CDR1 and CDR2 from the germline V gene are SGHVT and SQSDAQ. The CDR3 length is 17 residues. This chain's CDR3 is CASSFWSTNYNTGELFF. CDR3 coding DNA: TGTGCCAGCAGCTTCTGGTCGACAAACTACAACACCGGGGAGCTGTTTTTT.

The CDR3 DNA sequence: TGTGCCAGCAGCCGAGACAGGGTTCGCTACGAGCAGTACTTC. This gives the protein CASSRDRVRYEQYF. This sequence joins TRBV11-2 and TRBJ2-7; 7 bases are shared with TRBD1. Per germline, CDR1 SGHAT and CDR2 FQNNGV. Trimming took 5 bases from V and 3 from J; bases not matched to a gene: 7. This CDR3 region has 14 residues.

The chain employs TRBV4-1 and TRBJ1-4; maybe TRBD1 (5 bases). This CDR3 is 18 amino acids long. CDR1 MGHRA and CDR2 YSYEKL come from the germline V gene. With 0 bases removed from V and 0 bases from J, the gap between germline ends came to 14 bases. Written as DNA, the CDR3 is TGCGCCAGCAGCCAAGATCCCCTCGGAGGGGCAACTAATGAAAAACTGTTTTTT. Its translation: CASSQDPLGGATNEKLFF.

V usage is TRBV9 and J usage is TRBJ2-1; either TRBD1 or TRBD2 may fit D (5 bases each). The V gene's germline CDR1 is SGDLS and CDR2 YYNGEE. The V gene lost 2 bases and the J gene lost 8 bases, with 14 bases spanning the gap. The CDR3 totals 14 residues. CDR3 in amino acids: CASSVLWGRDEQFF. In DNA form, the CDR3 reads TGTGCCAGCAGCGTTTTGTGGGGGAGAGATGAGCAGTTCTTC.

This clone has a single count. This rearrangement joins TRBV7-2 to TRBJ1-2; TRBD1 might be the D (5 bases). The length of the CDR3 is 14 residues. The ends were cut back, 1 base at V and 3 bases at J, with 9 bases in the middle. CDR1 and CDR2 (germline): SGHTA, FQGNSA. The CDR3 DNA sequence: TGTGCCAGCAGCTTAGGAGCGACAGACTATGGCTACACCTTC. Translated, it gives CASSLGATDYGYTF.

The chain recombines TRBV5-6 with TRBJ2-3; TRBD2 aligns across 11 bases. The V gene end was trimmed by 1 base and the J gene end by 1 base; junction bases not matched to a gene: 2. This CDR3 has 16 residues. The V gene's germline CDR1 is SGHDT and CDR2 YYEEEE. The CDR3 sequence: CASSLISGGGTDTQYF. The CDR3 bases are TGTGCCAGCAGCTTGATTAGCGGGGGGGGCACAGATACGCAGTATTTT.

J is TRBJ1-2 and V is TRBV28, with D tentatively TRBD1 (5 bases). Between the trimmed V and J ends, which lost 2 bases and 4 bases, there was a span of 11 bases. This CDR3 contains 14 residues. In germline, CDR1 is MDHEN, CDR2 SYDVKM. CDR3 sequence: CASSLEWGGYGYTF. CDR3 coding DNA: TGTGCCAGCAGTTTAGAATGGGGGGGCTATGGCTACACCTTC.

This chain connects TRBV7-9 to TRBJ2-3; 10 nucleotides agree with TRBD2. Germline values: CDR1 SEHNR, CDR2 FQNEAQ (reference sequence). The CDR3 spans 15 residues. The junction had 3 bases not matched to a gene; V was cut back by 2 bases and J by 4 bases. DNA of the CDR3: TGTGCCAGCAGCTTACCTAGCGGGGGCTCAGATACGCAGTATTTT. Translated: CASSLPSGGSDTQYF.

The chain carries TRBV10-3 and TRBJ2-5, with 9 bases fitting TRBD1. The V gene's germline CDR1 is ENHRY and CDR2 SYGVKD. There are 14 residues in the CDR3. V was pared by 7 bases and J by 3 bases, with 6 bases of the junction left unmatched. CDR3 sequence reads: CAINPDRGKETQYF. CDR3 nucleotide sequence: TGTGCCATCAACCCTGACAGGGGGAAAGAGACCCAGTACTTC.

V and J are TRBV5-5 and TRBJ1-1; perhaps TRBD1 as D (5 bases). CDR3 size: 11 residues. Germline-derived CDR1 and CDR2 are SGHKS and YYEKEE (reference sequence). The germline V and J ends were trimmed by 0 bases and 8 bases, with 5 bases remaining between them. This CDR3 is CASSLDREAFF. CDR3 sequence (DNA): TGTGCCAGCAGCTTGGACAGGGAAGCTTTCTTT.

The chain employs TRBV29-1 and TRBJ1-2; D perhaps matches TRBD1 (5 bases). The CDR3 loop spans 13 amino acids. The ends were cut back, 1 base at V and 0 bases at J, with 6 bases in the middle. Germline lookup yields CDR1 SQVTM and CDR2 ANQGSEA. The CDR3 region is CSVEGRANYGYTF. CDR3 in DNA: TGCAGCGTTGAAGGCAGGGCTAACTATGGCTACACCTTC.

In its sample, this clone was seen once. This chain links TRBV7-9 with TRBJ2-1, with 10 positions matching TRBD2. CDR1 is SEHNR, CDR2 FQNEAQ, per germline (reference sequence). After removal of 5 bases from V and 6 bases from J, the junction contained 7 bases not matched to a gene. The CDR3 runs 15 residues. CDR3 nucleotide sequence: TGTGCCAGCAGCGAGAGCGGGGGGGCCTTCAATGAGCAGTTCTTC. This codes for CASSESGGAFNEQFF.

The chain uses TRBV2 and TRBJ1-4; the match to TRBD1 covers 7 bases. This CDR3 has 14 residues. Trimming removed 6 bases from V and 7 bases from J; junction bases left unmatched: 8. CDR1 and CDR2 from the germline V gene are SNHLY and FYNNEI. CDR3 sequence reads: CASRENRGGEKLFF. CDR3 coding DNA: TGTGCCAGCAGGGAAAACAGGGGTGGTGAAAAACTGTTTTTT.

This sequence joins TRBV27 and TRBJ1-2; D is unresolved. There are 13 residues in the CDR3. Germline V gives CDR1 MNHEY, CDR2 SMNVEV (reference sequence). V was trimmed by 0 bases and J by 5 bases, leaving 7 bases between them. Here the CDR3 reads CASSLSSGYGYTF. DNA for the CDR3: TGTGCCAGCAGTTTATCATCAGGATATGGCTACACCTTC.

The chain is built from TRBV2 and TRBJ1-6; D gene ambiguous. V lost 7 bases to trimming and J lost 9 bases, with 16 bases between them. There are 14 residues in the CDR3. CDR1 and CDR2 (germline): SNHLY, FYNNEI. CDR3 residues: CASNERRTTSPLHF. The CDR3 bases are TGTGCCAGCAATGAGAGGCGGACTACTTCACCCCTCCACTTT. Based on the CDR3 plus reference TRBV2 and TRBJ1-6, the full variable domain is EPEVTQTPSHQVTQMGQEVILRCVPISNHLYFYWYRQILGQKVEFLVSFYNNEISEKSEIFDDQFSVERPDGSNFTLKIRSTKLEDSAMYFCASNERRTTSPLHFGNGTRLTVT.

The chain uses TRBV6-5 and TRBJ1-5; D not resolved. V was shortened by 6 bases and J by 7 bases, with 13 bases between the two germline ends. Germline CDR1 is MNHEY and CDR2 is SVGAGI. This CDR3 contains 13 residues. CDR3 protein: CASSRGTRQPQHF. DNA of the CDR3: TGTGCCAGCAGCCGAGGTACTAGGCAGCCCCAGCATTTT.

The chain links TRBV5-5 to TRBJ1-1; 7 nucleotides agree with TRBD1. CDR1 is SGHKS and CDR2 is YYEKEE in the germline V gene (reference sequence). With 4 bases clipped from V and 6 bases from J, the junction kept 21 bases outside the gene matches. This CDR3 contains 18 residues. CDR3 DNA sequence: TGTGCCAGCAGCCGCGTTGGGCAGGGGGGACTAGCTAGCGCTGAAGCTTTCTTT. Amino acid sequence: CASSRVGQGGLASAEAFF. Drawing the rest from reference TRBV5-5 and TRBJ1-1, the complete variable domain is DAGVTQSPTHLIKTRGQQVTLRCSPISGHKSVSWYQQVLGQGPQFIFQYYEKEERGRGNFPDRFSARQFPNYSSELNVNALLLGDSALYLCASSRVGQGGLASAEAFFGQGTRLTVV.

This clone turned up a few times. CDR3 residues: CASSLPQHF. CDR3 DNA sequence: TGTGCCAGCAGCCTTCCCCAGCATTTT. The rearrangement links TRBV5-4 to TRBJ1-5; no definite D call. Germline V gene data show CDR1 as SGHNT and CDR2 as YYREEE (reference sequence). The CDR3 is 9 amino acids. V was pared by 4 bases and J by 10 bases, with 3 bases between.

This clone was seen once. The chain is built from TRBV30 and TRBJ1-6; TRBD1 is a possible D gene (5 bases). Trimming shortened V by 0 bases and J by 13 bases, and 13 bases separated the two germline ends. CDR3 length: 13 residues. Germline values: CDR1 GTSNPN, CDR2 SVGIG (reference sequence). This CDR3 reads CAWSVGDPWPLHF. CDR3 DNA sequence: TGTGCCTGGAGTGTAGGGGACCCTTGGCCCCTCCACTTT. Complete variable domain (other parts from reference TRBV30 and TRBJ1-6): SQTIHQWPATLVQPVGSPLSLECTVEGTSNPNLYWYRQAAGRGLQLLFYSVGIGQISSEVPQNLSASRPQDRQFILSSKKLLLSDSGFYLCAWSVGDPWPLHFGNGTRLTVT.

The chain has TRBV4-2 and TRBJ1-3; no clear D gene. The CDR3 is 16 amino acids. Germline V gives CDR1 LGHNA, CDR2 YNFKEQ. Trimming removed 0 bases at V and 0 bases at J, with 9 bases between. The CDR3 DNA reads TGTGCCAGCAGCCAAGAAGGAGGGAGCTCTGGAAACACCATATATTTT. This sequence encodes CASSQEGGSSGNTIYF.

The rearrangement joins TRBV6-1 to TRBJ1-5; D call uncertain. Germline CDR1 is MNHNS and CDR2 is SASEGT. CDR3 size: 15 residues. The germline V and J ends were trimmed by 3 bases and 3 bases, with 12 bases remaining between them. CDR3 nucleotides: TGTGCCAGCAGTGAGTCCGCCGGATTCAATCAGCCCCAGCATTTT. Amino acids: CASSESAGFNQPQHF.

This CDR3 reads CASSDGQTYEQYF. The CDR3 DNA reads as TGCGCCAGCAGTGATGGACAAACCTACGAGCAGTACTTC. The gene calls are TRBV23-1 and TRBJ2-7, with D perhaps matching TRBD1 (5 bases). TRBV23-1 is noted as an ORF with a role that remains uncertain. CDR3 length: 13 residues. V gave up 5 bases and J gave up 2 bases, with 10 bases separating them.

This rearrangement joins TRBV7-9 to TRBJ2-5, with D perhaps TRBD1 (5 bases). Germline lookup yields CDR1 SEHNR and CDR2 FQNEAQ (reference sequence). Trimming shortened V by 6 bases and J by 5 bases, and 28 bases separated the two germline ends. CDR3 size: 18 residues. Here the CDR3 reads CASRRVLSRRGKRETQYF. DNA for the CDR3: TGTGCCAGCAGACGGGTTTTATCCCGTAGGGGAAAACGGGAGACCCAGTACTTC. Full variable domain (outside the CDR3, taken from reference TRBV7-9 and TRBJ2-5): DTGVSQNPRHKITKRGQNVTFRCDPISEHNRLYWYRQTLGQGPEFLTYFQNEAQLEKSRLLSDRFSAERPKGSFSTLEIQRTEQGDSAMYLCASRRVLSRRGKRETQYFGPGTRLLVL.

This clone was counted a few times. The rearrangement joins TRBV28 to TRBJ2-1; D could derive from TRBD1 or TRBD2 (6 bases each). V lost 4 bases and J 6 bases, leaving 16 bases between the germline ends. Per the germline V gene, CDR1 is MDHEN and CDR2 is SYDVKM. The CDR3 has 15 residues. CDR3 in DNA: TGTGCCAGCAGTTCCCTAGGAGGGGGTTTCAATGAGCAGTTCTTC. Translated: CASSSLGGGFNEQFF.

The CDR3 sequence: CATSRTLVRRGNEQFF. In DNA, the CDR3 is TGTGCCACCAGCAGGACCTTGGTCCGCCGGGGGAATGAGCAGTTCTTC. The J gene is TRBJ2-1, the V gene TRBV15; TRBD2 is a possible D gene (6 bases). V lost 3 bases and J lost 7, with 19 bases in between. This CDR3 contains 16 residues. Germline V gene sequence: CDR1 LNHNV, CDR2 YYDKDF (reference sequence).

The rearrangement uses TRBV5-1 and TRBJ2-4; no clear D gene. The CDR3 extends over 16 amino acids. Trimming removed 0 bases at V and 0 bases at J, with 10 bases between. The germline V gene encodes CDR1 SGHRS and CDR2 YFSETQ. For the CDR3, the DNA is TGCGCCAGCAGCTTGGGCCCGGCAATAGCCAAAAACATTCAGTACTTC. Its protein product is CASSLGPAIAKNIQYF.